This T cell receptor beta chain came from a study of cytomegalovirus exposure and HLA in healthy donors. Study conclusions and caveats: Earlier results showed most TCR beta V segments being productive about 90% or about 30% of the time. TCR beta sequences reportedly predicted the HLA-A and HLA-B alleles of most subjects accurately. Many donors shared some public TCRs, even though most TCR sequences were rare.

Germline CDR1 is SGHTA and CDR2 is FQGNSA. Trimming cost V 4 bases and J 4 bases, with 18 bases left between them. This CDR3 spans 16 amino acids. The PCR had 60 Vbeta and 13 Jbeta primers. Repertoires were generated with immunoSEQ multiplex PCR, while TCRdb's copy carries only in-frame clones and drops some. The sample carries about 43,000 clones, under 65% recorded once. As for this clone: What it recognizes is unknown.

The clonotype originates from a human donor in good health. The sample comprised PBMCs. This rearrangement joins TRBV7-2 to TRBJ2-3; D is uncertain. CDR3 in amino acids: CASSSRTRSLSDTQYF. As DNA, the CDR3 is TGTGCCAGCAGCTCCCGAACGAGATCTTTGTCAGATACGCAGTATTTT. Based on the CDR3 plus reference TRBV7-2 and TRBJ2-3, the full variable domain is GAGVSQSPSNKVTEKGKDVELRCDPISGHTALYWYRQSLGQGLEFLIYFQGNSAPDKSGLPSDRFSAERTGGSVSTLTIQRTQQEDSAVYLCASSSRTRSLSDTQYFGPGTRLTVL.